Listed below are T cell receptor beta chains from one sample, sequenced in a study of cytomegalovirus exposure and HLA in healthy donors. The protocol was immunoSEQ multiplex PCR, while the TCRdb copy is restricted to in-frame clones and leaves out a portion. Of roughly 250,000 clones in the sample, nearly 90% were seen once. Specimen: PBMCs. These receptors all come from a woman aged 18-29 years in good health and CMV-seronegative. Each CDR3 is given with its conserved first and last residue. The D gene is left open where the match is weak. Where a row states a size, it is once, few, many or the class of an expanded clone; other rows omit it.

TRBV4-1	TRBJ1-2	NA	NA	CASSQDRQDGYTF	TGCGCCAGCAGCCAAGACCGCCAGGATGGCTACACCTTC
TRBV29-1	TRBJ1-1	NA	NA	CSVRQGRSEAFF	TGCAGCGTTAGGCAGGGCCGATCTGAAGCTTTCTTT
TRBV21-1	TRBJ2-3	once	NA	CASSKVGGRISSVAWGPDTQYF	TGTGCCAGCAGCAAAGTGGGCGGACGGATATCGTCGGTTGCGTGGGGCCCAGATACGCAGTATTTT
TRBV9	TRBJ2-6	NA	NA	CASSLLSGANVLTF	TGTGCCAGCAGCCTCCTCTCTGGGGCCAACGTCCTGACTTTC
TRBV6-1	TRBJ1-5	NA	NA	CASSQATARHSNQPQHF	TGTGCCAGCAGTCAAGCGACAGCAAGGCATAGCAATCAGCCCCAGCATTTT
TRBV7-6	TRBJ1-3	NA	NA	CASIPGEDRTIYF	TGTGCCAGCATCCCTGGGGAGGATCGCACCATATATTTT
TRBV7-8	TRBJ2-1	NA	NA	CASSLDSLNEQFF	TGTGCCAGCAGCTTAGATAGCCTCAATGAGCAGTTCTTC
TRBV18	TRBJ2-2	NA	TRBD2	CASSPTTGLATNTGELFF	TGTGCCAGCTCACCCACGACAGGACTAGCGACGAACACCGGGGAGCTGTTTTTT
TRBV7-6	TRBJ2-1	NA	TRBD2	CASSLSSGGYLYNEQFF	TGTGCCAGCAGCTTATCTAGCGGGGGGTATCTATACAATGAGCAGTTCTTC
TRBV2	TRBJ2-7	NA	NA	CASSESQGTIYEQYF	TGTGCCAGCAGTGAGTCGCAGGGGACCATCTACGAGCAGTACTTC
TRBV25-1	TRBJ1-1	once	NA	CASSDQVGRAGRGTEAFF	TGTGCCAGCAGTGATCAGGTTGGGAGGGCGGGACGGGGCACTGAAGCTTTCTTT
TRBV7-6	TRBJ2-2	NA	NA	CASSLVLSGELFF	TGTGCCAGCAGCTTAGTATTGAGCGGGGAGCTGTTTTTT
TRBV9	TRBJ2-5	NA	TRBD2	CASSGTSGNQETQYF	TGTGCCAGCAGCGGGACTAGCGGAAACCAAGAGACCCAGTACTTC
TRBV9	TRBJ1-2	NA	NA	CASSVAGAPRIDYGYTF	TGTGCCAGCAGCGTAGCTGGGGCTCCAAGGATCGATTATGGCTACACCTTC
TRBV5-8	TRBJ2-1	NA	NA	CASSHRDSTFF	TGTGCCAGCAGCCATCGGGACTCTACGTTCTTC
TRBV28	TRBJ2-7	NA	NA	CASSFKGRSYEQYF	TGTGCCAGCAGTTTTAAGGGGCGCTCCTACGAGCAGTACTTC
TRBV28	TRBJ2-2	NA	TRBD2	CASSSAGEAGELFF	TGTGCCAGCAGCTCAGCGGGGGAGGCCGGGGAGCTGTTTTTT
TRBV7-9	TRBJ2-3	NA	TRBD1	CASSLGRGLDTQYF	TGTGCCAGCAGCTTGGGCAGGGGGCTGGATACGCAGTATTTT
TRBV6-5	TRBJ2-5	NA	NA	CASSRGTQETQYF	TGTGCCAGCAGTAGGGGGACGCAAGAGACCCAGTACTTC
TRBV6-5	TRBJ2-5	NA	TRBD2	CASSYSPSGGGETQYF	TGTGCCAGCAGTTACTCCCCTAGCGGGGGAGGGGAGACCCAGTACTTC
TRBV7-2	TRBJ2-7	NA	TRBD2	CASSERATSGYEQYF	TGTGCCAGCAGCGAAAGGGCTACTAGCGGATACGAGCAGTACTTC
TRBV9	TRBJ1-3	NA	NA	CASSGQGNTIYF	TGTGCCAGCAGCGGACAGGGAAACACCATATATTTT
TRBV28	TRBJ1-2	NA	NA	CASSSGQGGYTF	TGTGCCAGCTCTTCAGGGCAGGGTGGCTACACCTTC
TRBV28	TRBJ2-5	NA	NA	CASSPRDRQETQYF	TGTGCCAGCAGCCCACGTGACAGACAAGAGACCCAGTACTTC
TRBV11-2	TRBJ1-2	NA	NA	CASSLGSGYGYTF	TGTGCCAGCAGCTTAGGGTCGGGATATGGCTACACCTTC
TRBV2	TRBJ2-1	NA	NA	CASRGDQEDQFF	TGTGCCAGCAGGGGAGATCAGGAAGATCAGTTCTTC
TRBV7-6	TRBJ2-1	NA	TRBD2	CASSIRSGDPEQFF	TGTGCCAGCAGTATTAGGAGCGGGGATCCCGAGCAGTTCTTC
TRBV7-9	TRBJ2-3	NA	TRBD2	CASGLGLAGDTDTQYF	TGTGCCAGCGGGTTAGGGCTAGCGGGGGACACAGATACGCAGTATTTT
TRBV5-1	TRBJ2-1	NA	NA	CASSPGSISYNEQFF	TGCGCCAGCAGCCCGGGTTCGATCTCCTACAATGAGCAGTTCTTC
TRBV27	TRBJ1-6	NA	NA	CASSPTMSSYNSPLHF	TGTGCCAGCAGCCCTACCATGAGCTCCTATAATTCACCCCTCCACTTT
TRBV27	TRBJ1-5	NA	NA	CASSLSGVGQPQHF	TGTGCCAGCAGTTTATCAGGGGTAGGACAGCCCCAGCATTTT
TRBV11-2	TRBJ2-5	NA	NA	CASSLVGGGGLETQYF	TGTGCCAGCAGCTTAGTTGGTGGAGGGGGCTTAGAGACCCAGTACTTC
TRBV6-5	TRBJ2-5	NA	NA	CASSLRGDSGETQYF	TGTGCCAGCAGCCTCAGGGGGGATTCGGGCGAGACCCAGTACTTC
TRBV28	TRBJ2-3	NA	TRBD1	CASSSPQGTGLDTQYF	TGTGCCAGCAGTTCCCCACAGGGGACAGGTTTGGATACGCAGTATTTT
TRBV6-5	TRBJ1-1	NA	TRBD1	CASTSQPGGFTEAFF	TGTGCCAGCACCTCTCAACCAGGGGGATTCACTGAAGCTTTCTTT
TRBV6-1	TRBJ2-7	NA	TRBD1	CASGEQGAQEQYF	TGTGCCAGCGGGGAACAGGGGGCGCAAGAGCAGTACTTC
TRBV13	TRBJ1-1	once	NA	CASSSSRGTEAFF	TGTGCCAGCAGCTCCAGTCGAGGGACTGAAGCTTTCTTT
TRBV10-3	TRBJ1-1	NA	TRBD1	CAISQGHIALATEAFF	TGTGCCATCTCACAGGGGCACATTGCTTTGGCTACTGAAGCTTTCTTT
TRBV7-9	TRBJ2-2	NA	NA	CASSLTGFTGELFF	TGTGCCAGCAGCTTGACAGGTTTCACCGGGGAGCTGTTTTTT
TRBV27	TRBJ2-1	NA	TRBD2	CASSSPGTSGGAVVHFF	TGTGCCAGCAGTTCCCCCGGGACTAGCGGGGGGGCGGTAGTGCATTTCTTC
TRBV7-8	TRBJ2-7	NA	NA	CASSFGAREQYF	TGTGCCAGCAGCTTTGGGGCCAGGGAGCAGTACTTC
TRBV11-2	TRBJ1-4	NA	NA	CASSFRVAVSPNEKLFF	TGTGCCAGCAGTTTCAGAGTGGCGGTTTCGCCTAATGAAAAACTGTTTTTT
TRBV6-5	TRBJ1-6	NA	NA	CASTINVEGSPLHF	TGTGCCAGTACAATTAACGTGGAGGGTTCACCCCTCCACTTT
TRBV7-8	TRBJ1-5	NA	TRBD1	CASSLDAGGKPQHF	TGTGCCAGCAGCTTAGATGCAGGGGGCAAGCCCCAGCATTTT
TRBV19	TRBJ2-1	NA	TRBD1	CASSAGQGYNEQFF	TGTGCCAGTAGTGCCGGACAGGGTTACAATGAGCAGTTCTTC
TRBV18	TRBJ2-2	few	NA	CASSPDDRSGELFF	TGTGCCAGCTCACCAGACGACAGATCCGGGGAGCTGTTTTTT
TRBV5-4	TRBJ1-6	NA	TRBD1	CASRKGDRLGNNSPLHF	TGTGCCAGCAGGAAAGGGGACAGGCTGGGTAATAATTCACCCCTCCACTTT